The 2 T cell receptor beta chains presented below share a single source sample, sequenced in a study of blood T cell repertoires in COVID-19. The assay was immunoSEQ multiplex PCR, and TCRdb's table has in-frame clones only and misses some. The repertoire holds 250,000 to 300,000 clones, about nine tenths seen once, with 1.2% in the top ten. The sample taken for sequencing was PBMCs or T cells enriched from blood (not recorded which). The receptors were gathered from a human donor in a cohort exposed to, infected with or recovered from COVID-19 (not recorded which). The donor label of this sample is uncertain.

The CDR3 DNA reads TGTGCCAGCAGAGGGGGCATCAATGAGCAGTTCTTC. Amino acid sequence: CASRGGINEQFF. V gene TRBV6-5 combines with J gene TRBJ2-1, with TRBD1 matching 7 bases. CDR3 length: 12 amino acids. Per the germline V gene, CDR1 is MNHEY and CDR2 is SVGAGI. The J segment lost 6 bases and the V segment lost 6 bases, leaving 2 bases of the junction unmatched.

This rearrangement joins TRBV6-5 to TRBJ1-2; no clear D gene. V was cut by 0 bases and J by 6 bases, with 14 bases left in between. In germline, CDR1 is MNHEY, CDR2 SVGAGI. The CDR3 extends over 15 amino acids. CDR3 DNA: TGTGCCAGCAGTTACTCTGAGGGAGGAAAAAATGGCTACACCTTC. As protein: CASSYSEGGKNGYTF.